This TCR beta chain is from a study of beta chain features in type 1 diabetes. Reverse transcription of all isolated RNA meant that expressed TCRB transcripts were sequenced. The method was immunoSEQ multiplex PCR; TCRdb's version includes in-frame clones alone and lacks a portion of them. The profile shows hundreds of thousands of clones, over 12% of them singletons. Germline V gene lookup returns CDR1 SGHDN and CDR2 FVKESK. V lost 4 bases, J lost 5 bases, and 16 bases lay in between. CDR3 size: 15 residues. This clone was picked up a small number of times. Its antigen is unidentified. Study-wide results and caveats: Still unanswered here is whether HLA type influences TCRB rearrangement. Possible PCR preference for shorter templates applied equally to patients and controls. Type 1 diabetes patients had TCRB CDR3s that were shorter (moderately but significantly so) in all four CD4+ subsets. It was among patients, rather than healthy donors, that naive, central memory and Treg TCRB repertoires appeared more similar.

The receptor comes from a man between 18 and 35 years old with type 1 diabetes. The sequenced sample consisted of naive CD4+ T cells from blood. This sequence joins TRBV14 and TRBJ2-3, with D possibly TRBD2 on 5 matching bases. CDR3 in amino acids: CASSPPGNAVDTQYF. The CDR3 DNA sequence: TGTGCCAGCAGCCCACCCGGGAACGCCGTAGATACGCAGTATTTT.